In its sample, the clone carrying this TCR delta chain was seen a few times. The antigen remains unidentified. The sorted cells were CD3+ Vdelta1+ Vdelta2- thymocytes from alphabeta-depleted thymus. Sorted Vdelta1+ thymocytes were roughly 96% to 99.6% pure. The CDR3 consists of 21 residues. The V gene's germline CDR1 is TSWWSYY and CDR2 QGS. Trimming removed 4 bases from V and 0 bases from J; junction bases left unmatched: 17. The source of the sample is a study of Vδ1+ human thymocytes. Study outcomes and limitations: Thymic TRG and TRD repertoires appeared highly polyclonal, with Gaussian CDR3 length distributions. Thymic delta-chain repertoires held 15% to 20% Vdelta2 sequences and few Vdelta3, despite high sort purity. Bulk repertoire data may be misinterpreted because of unexpected Vdelta2 sequences.

Extracted RNA was reverse transcribed into cDNA. Pooled V-gene forward primers with one constant-region reverse primer generated the CDR3 amplicons by multiplex PCR. TCRdb reran clone calling via CATT on the multiplex PCR reads. The sample has over 20,000 delta-chain clones; over 7% are singletons. The V and J genes are TRDV1 and TRDJ1; 13 bases line up with TRDD3. The receptor was isolated from a child younger than two who had congenital heart surgery. The material sequenced was Vdelta1+ gamma-delta thymocytes from the thymus. Subset denoted: FACS-sorted CD3+ TCRalphabeta- TCRVdelta1+ TCRVdelta2- thymocytes. The chain's CDR3 is CALGAPHPLGDTGGYTDKLIF. CDR3 in DNA: TGTGCTCTTGGGGCCCCCCATCCACTGGGGGATACGGGGGGTTACACCGATAAACTCATCTTT.